This T cell receptor beta chain originates from a study of T cell repertoires in cytomegalovirus infection. In the study overall: CMV infection and matching HLA type were both indicated by public TCR beta signatures.

Turning to this clonotype: The antigen remains unidentified.

Study-level findings and limits: What dominated the ex vivo response were HLA-C-restricted CMV-specific TCR beta clonotypes. Identification of carriers of CMV plus the relevant HLA was performed using cumulative public TCR beta family frequency.

TCRdb used MiXCR to reprocess the reads, holding one entry per CDR3 protein. This sample has 150,000 to 200,000 distinct CDR3 sequences, with about 28% found just once. Trimming removed 0 bases from V and 1 base from J; junction bases left unmatched: 4. The germline CDR1 and CDR2 sequences are DFQATT and SNEGSKA (reference sequence). The CDR3 is 16 amino acids. Sequenced material: PBMCs. This chain connects TRBV20-1 to TRBJ1-3; 9 nucleotides line up with TRBD1. This TCR came from a human donor in good health (CMV status not recorded). Some clones in this sample may be carry-over from other donors' samples. CDR3 sequence (DNA): TGCAGTGCTAGAGATACAGGGGGCGCGTCTGGAAACACCATATATTTT. It encodes CSARDTGGASGNTIYF.